Sequencing of this T cell receptor beta chain was carried out in a study of spatial heterogeneity in lung cancer. Study details: The donors, about 74 patients with untreated early-stage non-small cell lung cancer, provided the samples. Each distinct TCR and UMI combination averaged more than ten appearances in raw reads. After resection, follow-up PBMC samples were sequenced when available, at a median of roughly 26 months later. Notes on the study in general: Relative to follow-up, resection was when ubiquitous expanded tumor TCRs appeared more in blood.

At least ten counts were recorded for this clonotype. The antigen remains unidentified. Time point here: blood at routine non-recurrence follow-up after resection. Whole RNA from tumor, nontumor lung or frozen PBMC was sequenced unsorted. TCRdb called the 5' RACE reads again in MiXCR, with one record for every CDR3 protein. The sample consists of approximately 56,000 distinct CDR3 sequences, 6.5% to 7.5% of them appearing once. Germline V gene data show CDR1 as LNHNV and CDR2 as YYDKDF (reference sequence). The CDR3 spans 15 residues. V lost 8 bases, J lost 4 bases, and 12 bases stayed unmatched. This TCR derives from a female donor with early-stage non-small cell lung cancer. The sequencing used PBMCs, collected at follow-up. The chain couples TRBV15 to TRBJ2-7; 9 bases are shared with TRBD1. The CDR3 protein is CATQPRQGGGYEQYF. The CDR3 DNA sequence: TGTGCCACCCAACCCCGACAGGGGGGTGGGTACGAGCAGTACTTC.